This TCR beta chain stems from a study of CD8 T cells in Susac syndrome. The CDR3 runs 14 residues. Germline CDR1 is LGHDT and CDR2 is YNNKEL (reference sequence). With 5 bases clipped from V and 6 bases from J, the junction kept 7 bases outside the gene matches. CD8+ and CD4+ T cells from blood underwent TCR beta sequencing, which was carried out in a high-throughput format. Multiple sclerosis controls were treatment-naive patients with stable or active relapsing-remitting disease. The authors negatively isolated CD8+ and CD4+ T cells and FACS-enriched TEMRA cells. Reverse transcription used about 0.45 to 1 ug RNA and random hexamers. A multiplex approach, immunoSEQ multiplex PCR, amplified TCR beta CDR3 across 54 Vbeta and 13 Jbeta. One entry per CDR3 protein results from TCRdb running MiXCR on the immunoSEQ multiplex PCR reads. The sample yields more than 90,000 distinct CDR3 sequences, 85% to 95% seen once.

This clonotype originated in a human donor with multiple sclerosis. Sample: CD4+ T cells from PBMCs. The chain links TRBV3-1 to TRBJ2-3; 8 positions match TRBD2. The chain's CDR3 is CASSYLAGSDTQYF. As DNA, the CDR3 is TGTGCCAGCAGCTATTTAGCGGGGTCGGATACGCAGTATTTT.